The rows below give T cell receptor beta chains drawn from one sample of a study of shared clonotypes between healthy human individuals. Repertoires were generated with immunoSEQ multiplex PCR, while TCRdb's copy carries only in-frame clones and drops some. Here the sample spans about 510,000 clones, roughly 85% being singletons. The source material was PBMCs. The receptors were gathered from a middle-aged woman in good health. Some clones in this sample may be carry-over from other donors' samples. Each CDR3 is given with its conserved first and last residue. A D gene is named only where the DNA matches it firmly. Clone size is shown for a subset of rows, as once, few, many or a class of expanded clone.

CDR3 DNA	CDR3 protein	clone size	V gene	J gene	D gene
TGTGCCTGGAGTGTACGGGGTAGCGGGAGCTCCTACGAGCAGTACTTC	CAWSVRGSGSSYEQYF	.	TRBV30	TRBJ2-7	TRBD2
TGTGCCAGCAGCTTAGACAGGGGCATCAATCAGCCCCAGCATTTT	CASSLDRGINQPQHF	.	TRBV2	TRBJ1-5	TRBD1
TGTGCCATCAGTACCGGGACATCCCAGAACACCGGGGAGCTGTTTTTT	CAISTGTSQNTGELFF	.	TRBV10-3	TRBJ2-2	.
TGTGCCAGCTCACAGTCGGGAGCGACCAGTGAGCAGTACTTC	CASSQSGATSEQYF	.	TRBV18	TRBJ2-7	.
TGTGCCAGCAGCTTGGGTCGCGCGAACACTGAAGCTTTCTTT	CASSLGRANTEAFF	.	TRBV7-9	TRBJ1-1	.
TGTGCCAGCTTGAGGAATTACGAGCAGTACTTC	CASLRNYEQYF	.	TRBV2	TRBJ2-7	.
TGTGCCAGCTCACCACCCCCGGGAGGGGTTGAGACCCAGTACTTC	CASSPPPGGVETQYF	.	TRBV18	TRBJ2-5	TRBD2
TGCGCCAGCAGAAGGACTAGCGGGAGCGAGTACGAGCAGTTCTTC	CASRRTSGSEYEQFF	.	TRBV4-1	TRBJ2-1	TRBD2
TGTGCCAGCAGTACCGGGACTAGCGGGGCAGATACGCAGTATTTT	CASSTGTSGADTQYF	.	TRBV6-4	TRBJ2-3	TRBD2
TGTGCCAGCAGCCCCCGGGGGGGCGGTCTAAGTTACGAGCAGTACTTC	CASSPRGGGLSYEQYF	.	TRBV7-9	TRBJ2-7	TRBD2
TGCGCCAGCAGCCCTAGACCCCGCACCGGGGAGCTGTTTTTT	CASSPRPRTGELFF	.	TRBV5-1	TRBJ2-2	.
TGTGCCAGCAGTGGACAGGGTCGGGAGCAGTACTTC	CASSGQGREQYF	once	TRBV2	TRBJ2-7	TRBD1
TGTGCCAGCTCCTTGACACGGCTCGAGGGTGAGACCCAGTACTTC	CASSLTRLEGETQYF	.	TRBV2	TRBJ2-5	.
TGTGCCAGCAGTTTATGGGCCAGCTCCTACGAGCAGTACTTC	CASSLWASSYEQYF	once	TRBV28	TRBJ2-7	.
TGTGCCAGCAGCGCAGACACCGGGACAGGTGCAGAGACCCAGTACTTC	CASSADTGTGAETQYF	.	TRBV5-6	TRBJ2-5	TRBD1
TGTGCCACCGCCCGGGACAGGCGAGTTCAGGAGCAGTTCTTC	CATARDRRVQEQFF	.	TRBV27	TRBJ2-1	TRBD1
TGTGCCAGCAGCCGGGGAGGGGCCCGCACCTTGAACACTGAAGCTTTCTTT	CASSRGGARTLNTEAFF	few	TRBV5-4	TRBJ1-1	.
TGTGCCAGCAGCCAAGACAGATTTTATAGCAATCAGCCCCAGCATTTT	CASSQDRFYSNQPQHF	.	TRBV7-2	TRBJ1-5	.
TGTGCCAGCAGCTTGGGGGTTTGGGCCCAAAAGAGAGAGCAGTACTTC	CASSLGVWAQKREQYF	.	TRBV5-6	TRBJ2-7	.
TGTGCCAGCAGCACCAGGGGCTGGGGCTACACCTTC	CASSTRGWGYTF	.	TRBV5-6	TRBJ1-2	.
TGTGCCAGCTCACCAGGGACTAGCGTGGACAATGAGCAGTTCTTC	CASSPGTSVDNEQFF	.	TRBV18	TRBJ2-1	TRBD2
TGTGCCAGCAGCCACAGGGGACGTGAGCAGTTCTTC	CASSHRGREQFF	.	TRBV7-6	TRBJ2-1	TRBD1
TGTGCCAGCACCCAAGGCCAGTATGGCTACACCTTC	CASTQGQYGYTF	few	TRBV6-5	TRBJ1-2	.
TGCAGCACTAGACAGATCGGGGACACTGAAGCTTTCTTT	CSTRQIGDTEAFF	few	TRBV29-1	TRBJ1-1	.
TGCGCCAGTAAAAAAGCCGGGACACAGGGAGGCGGGGAGCTGTTTTTT	CASKKAGTQGGGELFF	many	TRBV10-2	TRBJ2-2	.
TGTGCCAGCAGCCTCTCACCGGTGGGGAGGGCCACTAATGAGCAGTTCTTC	CASSLSPVGRATNEQFF	.	TRBV11-1	TRBJ2-1	TRBD2
TGTGCCAGCAGCTTAGTTTTTGAGGCCGAAGCTTTCTTT	CASSLVFEAEAFF	.	TRBV7-2	TRBJ1-1	.
TGTGCCAGCAGATTGGGGAGGGGAACCTACAATGAGCAGTTCTTC	CASRLGRGTYNEQFF	once	TRBV13	TRBJ2-1	TRBD2
TGCAGCGTTGGTGACAGGGGGAACACTGAAGCTTTCTTT	CSVGDRGNTEAFF	.	TRBV29-1	TRBJ1-1	TRBD1
TGTGCCAGCAGCTTTTACCGAAGCAATCAGCCCCAGCATTTT	CASSFYRSNQPQHF	.	TRBV7-2	TRBJ1-5	.
TGTGCCAGCAGCGTAGAAGGACAGGGGTTAGGGACTGGAAACACCATATATTTT	CASSVEGQGLGTGNTIYF	.	TRBV9	TRBJ1-3	TRBD1
TGTGCCAGCAGTTTGCGTTCCGCTCTACCCTACGAGCAGTACTTC	CASSLRSALPYEQYF	few	TRBV28	TRBJ2-7	.
TGTGCCAGCAGCTTATATGCCCAGGGGTACGAGACCCAGTACTTC	CASSLYAQGYETQYF	.	TRBV7-2	TRBJ2-5	.
TGTGCCAGCTCCCTAAAAATGAGGACAGATACGCAGTATTTT	CASSLKMRTDTQYF	.	TRBV18	TRBJ2-3	.
TGTGCCAGCAGCCAAGAAGAAAGGGCTAGCGGGACCTACGAGCAGTACTTC	CASSQEERASGTYEQYF	.	TRBV14	TRBJ2-7	TRBD2
TGCAGCGTTCTGGTTATGGGAGGGACAGGGGATGAGCAGTTCTTC	CSVLVMGGTGDEQFF	.	TRBV29-1	TRBJ2-1	TRBD1
TGTGCCAGCAGCCTCAGGGGCACAGATACGCAGTATTTT	CASSLRGTDTQYF	.	TRBV5-6	TRBJ2-3	.
TGTGCCAGCATTCTGCAGGCAGCAGCGAACACCGGGGAGCTGTTTTTT	CASILQAAANTGELFF	.	TRBV5-5	TRBJ2-2	.
TGTGCCAGCAACTATGTTAGGGGGAGAACTGGAAACACCATATATTTT	CASNYVRGRTGNTIYF	once	TRBV28	TRBJ1-3	.
TGTGCCAGCAGTGTCGGGCGGGGGGACATTCAGTACTTC	CASSVGRGDIQYF	.	TRBV6-1	TRBJ2-4	TRBD2
TGTGCCAGCAGTTTATTGGGGCCTAGCGGGAGCACAGATACGCAGTATTTT	CASSLLGPSGSTDTQYF	.	TRBV28	TRBJ2-3	TRBD2